The subject of this entry is one T cell receptor beta chain. The data originate from a study of blood T cell repertoires in COVID-19. For the study at large: COVID-19 samples collected from the United States, Italy and Spain covered acute and convalescent phases.

The data were produced by immunoSEQ multiplex PCR, yet TCRdb's version contains in-frame clones alone and is incomplete. In the table there are tens of thousands of clones, about nine tenths of which are singletons. This clonotype was sampled from a man aged 45-60 years with active COVID-19. Sequencing used peripheral blood.

CDR3 sequence: CAISEGTGGIRRYGYTF. The CDR3 DNA reads TGTGCCATCAGTGAGGGGACAGGAGGCATTCGGCGCTATGGCTACACCTTC. V usage is TRBV10-3 and J usage is TRBJ1-2; TRBD1 matches at 8 bases. CDR3 size: 17 residues. From germline, CDR1 is ENHRY and CDR2 SYGVKD. J gave up 4 bases and V 2 bases, and 12 bases lay outside the gene matches.